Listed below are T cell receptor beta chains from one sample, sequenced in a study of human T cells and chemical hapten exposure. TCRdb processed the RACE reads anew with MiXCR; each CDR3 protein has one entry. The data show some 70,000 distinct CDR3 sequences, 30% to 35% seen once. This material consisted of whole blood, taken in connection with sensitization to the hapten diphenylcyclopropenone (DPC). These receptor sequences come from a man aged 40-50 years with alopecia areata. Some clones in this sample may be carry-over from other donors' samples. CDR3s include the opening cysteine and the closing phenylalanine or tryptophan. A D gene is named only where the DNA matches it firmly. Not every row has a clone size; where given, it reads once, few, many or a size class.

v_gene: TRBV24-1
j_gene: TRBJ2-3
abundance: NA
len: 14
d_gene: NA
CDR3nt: TGTGCCACCAGTGATTACGGGAGTGTAGATACGCAGTATTTT
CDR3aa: CATSDYGSVDTQYF

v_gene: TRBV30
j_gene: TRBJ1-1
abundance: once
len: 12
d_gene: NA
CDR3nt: TGTGCCTGGAGGGACACACACACTGAAGCTTTCTTT
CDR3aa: CAWRDTHTEAFF

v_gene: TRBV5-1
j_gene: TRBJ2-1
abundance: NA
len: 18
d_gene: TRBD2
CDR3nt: TGCGCCAGCAGCTTGTTTTTAGCGGGAGGGGGGTCCTACAATGAGCAGTTCTTC
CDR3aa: CASSLFLAGGGSYNEQFF

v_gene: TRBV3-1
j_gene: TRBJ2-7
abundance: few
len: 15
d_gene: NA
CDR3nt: TGTGCCAGCAGCCAAGTTACGCTAGTCTCCTACGAGCAGTACTTC
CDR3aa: CASSQVTLVSYEQYF

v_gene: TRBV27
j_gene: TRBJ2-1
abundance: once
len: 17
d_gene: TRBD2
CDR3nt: TGTGCCAGCAGTTTAACAGCCGGGACTAGCGGGAAAAATGAGCAGTTCTTC
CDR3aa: CASSLTAGTSGKNEQFF

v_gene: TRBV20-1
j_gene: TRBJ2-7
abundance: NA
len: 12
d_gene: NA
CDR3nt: TGCAGTGCTAGCCGGGGACCCTACGAGCAGTACTTC
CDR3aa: CSASRGPYEQYF

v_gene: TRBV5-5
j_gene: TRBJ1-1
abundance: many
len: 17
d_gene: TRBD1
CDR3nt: TGTGCCAGCAGCTCGTATCGACCAGGGGGCTTAATCACTGAAGCTTTCTTT
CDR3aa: CASSSYRPGGLITEAFF

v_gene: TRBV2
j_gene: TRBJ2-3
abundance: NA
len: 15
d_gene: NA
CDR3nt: TGTGCCAGCACAGATAGCGTTACTAGCACAGATACGCAGTATTTT
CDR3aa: CASTDSVTSTDTQYF

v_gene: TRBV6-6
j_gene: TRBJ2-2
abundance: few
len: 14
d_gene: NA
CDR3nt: TGTGCCAGCAGTACCAGGGAGAACACCGGGGAGCTGTTTTTT
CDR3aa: CASSTRENTGELFF

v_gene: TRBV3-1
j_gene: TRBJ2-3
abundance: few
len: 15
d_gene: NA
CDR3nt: TGTGCCAGCAGCCAAGAGGGGTTCGGAGTGGATACGCAGTATTTT
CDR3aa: CASSQEGFGVDTQYF

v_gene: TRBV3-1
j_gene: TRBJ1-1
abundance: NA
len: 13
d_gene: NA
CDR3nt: TGTGCCAGCAGCCAACGGGGCGGAACTGAAGCTTTCTTT
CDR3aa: CASSQRGGTEAFF

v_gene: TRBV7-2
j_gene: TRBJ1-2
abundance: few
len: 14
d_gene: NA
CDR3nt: TGTGCCAGCAGCTCCTCCCGGGATTTCTATGGCTACACCTTC
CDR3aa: CASSSSRDFYGYTF

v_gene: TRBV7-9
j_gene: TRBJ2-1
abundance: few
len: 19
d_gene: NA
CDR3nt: TGTGCCAGCAGCTTGGCTATTCACAAGGCCCGGGACTCCTACAATGAGCAGTTCTTC
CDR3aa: CASSLAIHKARDSYNEQFF

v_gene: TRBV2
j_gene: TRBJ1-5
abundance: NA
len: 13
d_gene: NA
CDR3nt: TGTGCCAGCAGTGACCGCAGATATCAGCCCCAGCATTTT
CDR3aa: CASSDRRYQPQHF

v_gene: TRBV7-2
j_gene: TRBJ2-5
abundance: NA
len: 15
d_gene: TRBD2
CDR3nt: TGTGCCAGCAGCTTATTCCGGACTAGTCGGGAGACCCAGTACTTC
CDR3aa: CASSLFRTSRETQYF

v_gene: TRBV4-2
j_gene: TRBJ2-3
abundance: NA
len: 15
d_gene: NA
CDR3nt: TGTGCCAGCAGCCAAGATTTCCGGGGCACAGATACGCAGTATTTT
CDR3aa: CASSQDFRGTDTQYF

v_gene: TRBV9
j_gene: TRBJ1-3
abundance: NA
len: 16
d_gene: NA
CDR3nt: TGTGCCAGCAGCGTCAGACTCTCGGGCTCTGGAAACACCATATATTTT
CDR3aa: CASSVRLSGSGNTIYF

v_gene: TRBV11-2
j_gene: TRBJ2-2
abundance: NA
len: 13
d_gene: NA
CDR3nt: TGTGCCAGCAGCCCTATTGGCGCCGGGGAGCTGTTTTTT
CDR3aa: CASSPIGAGELFF

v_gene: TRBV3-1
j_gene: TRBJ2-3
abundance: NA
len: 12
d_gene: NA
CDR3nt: TGTGCCAGCAGCCACCGCACAGATACGCAGTATTTT
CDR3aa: CASSHRTDTQYF

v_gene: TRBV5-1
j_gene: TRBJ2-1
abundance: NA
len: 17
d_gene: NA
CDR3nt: TGCGCCAGCAGCCGTGTCCGGGGGACGGCCTCCTACAATGAGCAGTTCTTC
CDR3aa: CASSRVRGTASYNEQFF

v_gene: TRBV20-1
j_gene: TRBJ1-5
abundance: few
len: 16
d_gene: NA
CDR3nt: TGCAGTGCTAGAACAGCTTATACCAATAGCAATCAGCCCCAGCATTTT
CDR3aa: CSARTAYTNSNQPQHF

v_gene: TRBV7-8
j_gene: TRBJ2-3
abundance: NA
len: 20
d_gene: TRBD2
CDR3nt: TGTGCCAGCAGCTTACCGGCCCCCGGGACTAGCGGACGCACCGGAGATACGCAGTATTTT
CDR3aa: CASSLPAPGTSGRTGDTQYF

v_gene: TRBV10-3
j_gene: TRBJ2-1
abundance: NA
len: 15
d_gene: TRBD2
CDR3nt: TGTGCCATCAGCAGAGCGGGAGTATCTGACAATGAGCAGTTCTTC
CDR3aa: CAISRAGVSDNEQFF

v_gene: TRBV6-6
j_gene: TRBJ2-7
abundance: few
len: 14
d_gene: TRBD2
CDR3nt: TGTGCCAGCAGTTCATGGCTAGCGGGAGTCGAGCAGTACTTC
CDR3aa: CASSSWLAGVEQYF

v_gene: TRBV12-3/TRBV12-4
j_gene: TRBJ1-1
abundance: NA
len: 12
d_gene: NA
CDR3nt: TGTGCCAGCAGTTTGTCAGGGCGCTCAGCTTTCTTT
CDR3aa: CASSLSGRSAFF

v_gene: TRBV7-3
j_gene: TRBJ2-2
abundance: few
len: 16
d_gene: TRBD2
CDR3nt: TGTGCCAGCAGCCCACTAGCGGGAGGGCTAACCGGGGAGCTGTTTTTT
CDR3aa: CASSPLAGGLTGELFF

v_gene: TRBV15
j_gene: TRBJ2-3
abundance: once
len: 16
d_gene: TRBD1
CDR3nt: TGTGCCACCAGCAGAAACAGGGGTTACAGTCTAGATACGCAGTATTTT
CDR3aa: CATSRNRGYSLDTQYF

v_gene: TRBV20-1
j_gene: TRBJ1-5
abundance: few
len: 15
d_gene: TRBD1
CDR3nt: TGCAGTGCGGGCAGGACAGGGGTTGACAATCAGCCCCAGCATTTT
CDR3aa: CSAGRTGVDNQPQHF

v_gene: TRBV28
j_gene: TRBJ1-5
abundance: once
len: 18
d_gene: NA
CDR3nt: TGTGCCAGCAGTTTATTCGGGGGGCCGTTGGATAGCAAACAGCCCCAGCATTTT
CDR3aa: CASSLFGGPLDSKQPQHF

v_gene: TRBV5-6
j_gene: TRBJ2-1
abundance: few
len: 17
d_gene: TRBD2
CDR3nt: TGTGCCAGCAGCTGGGGACTAGCGGGAGGGCCCTACAATGAGCAGTTCTTC
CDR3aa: CASSWGLAGGPYNEQFF

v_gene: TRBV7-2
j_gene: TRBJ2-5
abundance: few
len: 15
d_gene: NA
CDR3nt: TGTGCCAGCAGCTCAGTGGTTGGTCCCAGGGAGACCCAGTACTTC
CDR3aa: CASSSVVGPRETQYF

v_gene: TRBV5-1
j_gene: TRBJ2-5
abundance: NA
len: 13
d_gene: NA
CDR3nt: TGCGCCAGCAGCACCCAGACGGAGGAGACCCAGTACTTC
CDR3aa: CASSTQTEETQYF

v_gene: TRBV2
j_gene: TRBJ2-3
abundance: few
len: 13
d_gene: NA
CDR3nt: TGTGCCAGCAGTGAAGACGCGCGCGACCGGCAGTATTTT
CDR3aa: CASSEDARDRQYF

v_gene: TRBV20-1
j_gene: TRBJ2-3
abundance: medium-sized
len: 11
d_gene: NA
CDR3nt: TGCAGTGCTACCCATCAGGATACGCAGTATTTT
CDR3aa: CSATHQDTQYF

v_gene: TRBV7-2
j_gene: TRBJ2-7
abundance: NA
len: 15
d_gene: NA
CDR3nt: TGTGCCAGCAGCTTAGTCGGCGGGACGTCAACCGAGCAGTACTTC
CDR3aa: CASSLVGGTSTEQYF

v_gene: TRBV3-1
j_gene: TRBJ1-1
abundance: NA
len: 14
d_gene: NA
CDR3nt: TGTGCCAGCAGCCAAGGGACGAGGACCGCTGAAGCTTTCTTT
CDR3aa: CASSQGTRTAEAFF

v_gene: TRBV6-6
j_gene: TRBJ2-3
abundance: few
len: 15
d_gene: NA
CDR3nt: TGTGCCAGCAGTTACGCTAGCGAGTACACAGATACGCAGTATTTT
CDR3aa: CASSYASEYTDTQYF

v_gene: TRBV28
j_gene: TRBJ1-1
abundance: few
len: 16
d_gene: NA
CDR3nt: TGTGCCAGCAGTGCTACCCCGGGGGCTGGTGACACTGAAGCTTTCTTT
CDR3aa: CASSATPGAGDTEAFF

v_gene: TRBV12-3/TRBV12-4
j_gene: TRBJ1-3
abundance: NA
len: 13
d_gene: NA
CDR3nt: TGTGCCAGCAAAACAGACTCTGGAAACACCGTATATTTT
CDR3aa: CASKTDSGNTVYF

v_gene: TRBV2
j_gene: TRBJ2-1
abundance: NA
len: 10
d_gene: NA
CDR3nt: TGTGCCAGAGGGGTGGATGAGCAGTTCTTC
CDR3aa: CARGVDEQFF

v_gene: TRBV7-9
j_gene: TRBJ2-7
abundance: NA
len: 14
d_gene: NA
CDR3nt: TGTGCCAGCAGCTTATCAGGGCAAAGCTACGAGCAGTACTTC
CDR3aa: CASSLSGQSYEQYF

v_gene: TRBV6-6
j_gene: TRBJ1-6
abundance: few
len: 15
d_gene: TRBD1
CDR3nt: TGTGCCAGCAGTTACGGCTCGACAGGGGAATCACCCCTCCACTTT
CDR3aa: CASSYGSTGESPLHF

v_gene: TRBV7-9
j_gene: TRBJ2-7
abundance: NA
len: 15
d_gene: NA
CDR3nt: TGTGCCAGCAGCCCATCGTGGGGCGGGAACTACGAGCAGTACTTC
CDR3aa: CASSPSWGGNYEQYF

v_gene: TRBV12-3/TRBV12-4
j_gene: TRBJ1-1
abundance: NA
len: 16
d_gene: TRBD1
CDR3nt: TGTGCCAGCAGTTTCGGACAGGGGGCTCGGGTCACTGAAGCTTTCTTT
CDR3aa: CASSFGQGARVTEAFF

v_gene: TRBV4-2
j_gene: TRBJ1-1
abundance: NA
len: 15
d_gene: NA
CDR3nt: TGTGCCAGCAGCCAAGACGGCCGCGTGGACACTGAAGCTTTCTTT
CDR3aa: CASSQDGRVDTEAFF

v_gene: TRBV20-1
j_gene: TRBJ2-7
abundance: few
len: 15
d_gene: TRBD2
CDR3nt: TGCAGTGCTTACAGGGTTGAGACTAGCGGATACGAGCAGTACTTC
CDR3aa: CSAYRVETSGYEQYF

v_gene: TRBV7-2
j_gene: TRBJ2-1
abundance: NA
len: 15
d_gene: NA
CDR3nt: TGTGCCAGCAGCTTATCGGATTACTCCCTCAATGAGCAGTTCTTC
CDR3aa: CASSLSDYSLNEQFF

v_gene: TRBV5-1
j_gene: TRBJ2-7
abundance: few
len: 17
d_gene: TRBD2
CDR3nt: TGCGCCAGCAGCTTGTCTAGCCTAGCGGGAACCGTCTACGAGCAGTACTTC
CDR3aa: CASSLSSLAGTVYEQYF

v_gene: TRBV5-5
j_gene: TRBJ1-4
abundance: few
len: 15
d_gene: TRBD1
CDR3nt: TGTGCCAGCAGCCTTAGGACAGGAAAGGATGAAAAACTGTTTTTT
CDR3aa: CASSLRTGKDEKLFF

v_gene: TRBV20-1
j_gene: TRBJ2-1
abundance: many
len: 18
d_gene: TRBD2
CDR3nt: TGCAGTGCAAGACCGGGACTAGCGGGAGCAGTAGTGTACAATGAGCAGTTCTTC
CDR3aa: CSARPGLAGAVVYNEQFF

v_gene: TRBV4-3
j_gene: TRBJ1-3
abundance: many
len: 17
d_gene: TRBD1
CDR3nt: TGCGCCAGCAGCCAAGTTATCTCAGGGGGCTCTGGAAACACCATATATTTT
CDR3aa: CASSQVISGGSGNTIYF